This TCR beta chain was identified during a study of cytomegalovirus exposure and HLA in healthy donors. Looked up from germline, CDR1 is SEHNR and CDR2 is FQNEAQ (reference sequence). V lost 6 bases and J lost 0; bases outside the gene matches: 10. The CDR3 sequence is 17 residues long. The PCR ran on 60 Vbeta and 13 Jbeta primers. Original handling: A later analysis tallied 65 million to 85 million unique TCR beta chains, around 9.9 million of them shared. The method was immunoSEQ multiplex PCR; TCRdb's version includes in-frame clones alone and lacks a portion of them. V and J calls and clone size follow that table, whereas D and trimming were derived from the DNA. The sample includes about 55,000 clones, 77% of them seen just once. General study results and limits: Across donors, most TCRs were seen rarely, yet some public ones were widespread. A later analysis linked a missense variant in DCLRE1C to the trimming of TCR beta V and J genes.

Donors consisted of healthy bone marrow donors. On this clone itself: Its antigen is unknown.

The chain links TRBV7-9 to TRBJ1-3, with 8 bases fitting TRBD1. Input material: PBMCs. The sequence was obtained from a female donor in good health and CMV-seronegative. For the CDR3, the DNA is TGTGCCAGCAGTGGACAGGGCGCCGTAGACTCTGGAAACACCATATATTTT. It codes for CASSGQGAVDSGNTIYF.